The clone carrying this T cell receptor beta chain was picked up a small number of times. Its specificity is not known. Assay used: immunoSEQ multiplex PCR; TCRdb lists only in-frame clones, some missing. The data show 200,000 or so clones, roughly 82% seen once. This sample is part of a study of cytomegalovirus exposure and HLA in healthy donors. Study details: Both the approximately 120 validation repertoires and the roughly 620 first-cohort repertoires used the same platform, as reported by a later analysis. Findings and limits, study-wide: Most TCRs appeared rarely, but some public TCRs recurred in many donors. A later analysis found first-cohort TCR clusters tended to co-occur in the approximately 120 validation repertoires.

Donors were drawn from the approximately 110-subject validation cohort, separate from the roughly 670-subject first cohort. CDR3 length: 19 amino acids. V lost 6 bases, J lost 1 base, and 20 bases stayed unmatched. Germline values: CDR1 MDHEN, CDR2 SYDVKM. The receptor was isolated from a man aged 18 to 30 in good health and CMV-seropositive. V gene TRBV28 combines with J gene TRBJ1-1, with 7 bases identical to TRBD1. The specimen was PBMCs. The CDR3, as DNA: TGTGCCAGCAGCCCCCGGGCCCCCCTGGCAGGGGGTAGGAACACTGAAGCTTTCTTT. This gives the protein CASSPRAPLAGGRNTEAFF. Filled out from reference TRBV28 and TRBJ1-1, the complete variable domain reads DVKVTQSSRYLVKRTGEKVFLECVQDMDHENMFWYRQDPGLGLRLIYFSYDVKMKEKGDIPEGYSVSREKKERFSLILESASTNQTSMYLCASSPRAPLAGGRNTEAFFGQGTRLTVV.